This is a list of T cell receptor beta chains from one sample in a study of blood T cell repertoires in COVID-19. Measured with immunoSEQ multiplex PCR; TCRdb has only the in-frame clones, and not every one. The sample carries tens of thousands of clones, 75% to 90% recorded once. Material for sequencing was peripheral blood. The receptor source for this set is an elderly woman with active or convalescent COVID-19. The CDR3 runs from the conserved cysteine through the conserved F or W. D genes are given only for firm matches. The size entry is marked missing in some rows and otherwise reads once, few, many or a size class.

j_gene	v_gene	abundance	d_gene	CDR3aa	CDR3nt
TRBJ1-1	TRBV25-1	-	-	CASSEPGQGNTEAFF	TGTGCCAGCAGTGAACCCGGGCAGGGGAACACTGAAGCTTTCTTT
TRBJ2-1	TRBV9	once	-	CASSSGPSDNEQFF	TGTGCCAGTTCAAGCGGGCCTTCCGACAATGAGCAGTTCTTC
TRBJ2-1	TRBV3-1/TRBV3-2	once	TRBD1	CASSQDPGQYNEQFF	TGTGCCAGCAGCCAAGATCCGGGACAGTACAATGAGCAGTTCTTC
TRBJ2-3	TRBV5-4	-	TRBD2	CASSLEGSGGTSTDTQYF	TGTGCCAGCAGCTTGGAAGGTAGCGGGGGAACTAGCACAGATACGCAGTATTTT
TRBJ2-7	TRBV21-1	-	-	CASSKTSTGGHYEQYF	TGTGCCAGCAGCAAAACGTCGACAGGGGGTCACTACGAGCAGTACTTC
TRBJ2-7	TRBV19	-	TRBD1	CASSIRVGAGGRDEQYF	TGTGCCAGTAGTATAAGGGTCGGGGCAGGGGGCCGCGACGAGCAGTACTTC
TRBJ2-7	TRBV5-1	-	TRBD1	CASSWDRVYEQYF	TGCGCCAGCAGCTGGGACAGGGTCTACGAGCAGTACTTC
TRBJ2-7	TRBV7-2	-	-	CASSPSGGARYEQYF	TGTGCCAGCAGCCCTTCGGGGGGCGCTCGCTACGAGCAGTACTTC
TRBJ1-5	TRBV5-1	-	-	CASRIDSSNQPQHF	TGCGCCAGCAGGATAGACAGTAGCAATCAGCCCCAGCATTTT
TRBJ2-3	TRBV28	once	TRBD1	CASSSETGLSTDTQYF	TGTGCCAGCAGTTCGGAGACAGGGCTCAGCACAGATACGCAGTATTTT
TRBJ1-6	TRBV6-1	-	-	CASSERWESSYNSPLHF	TGTGCCAGCAGTGAAAGGTGGGAGAGCTCCTATAATTCACCCCTCCACTTT
TRBJ1-1	TRBV14	-	-	CASSNQVDTEAFF	TGTGCCAGTTCTAATCAAGTCGACACTGAAGCTTTCTTT
TRBJ1-6	TRBV7-8	once	-	CASSSQGKKDNSPLHF	TGTGCCAGCAGCTCCCAGGGAAAGAAAGACAATTCACCCCTCCACTTT
TRBJ1-5	TRBV19	-	-	CASSATGNNQPQHF	TGTGCCAGTAGCGCTACAGGGAACAATCAGCCCCAGCATTTT
TRBJ2-3	TRBV6-5	-	-	CASSYGGATDTQYF	TGTGCCAGCAGTTACGGGGGGGCCACAGATACGCAGTATTTT
TRBJ2-1	TRBV7-7	once	TRBD2	CASSYRLAGGYDEQFF	TGTGCTAGCAGCTACCGACTAGCGGGAGGATACGATGAGCAGTTCTTC
TRBJ2-3	TRBV19	-	TRBD2	CASSENLAGDTQYF	TGTGCCAGTAGTGAAAATCTAGCGGGAGACACGCAGTATTTT
TRBJ1-6	TRBV28	-	-	CASSSLRQVYNSPLHF	TGTGCCAGCAGTTCACTCAGACAGGTCTATAATTCACCCCTCCACTTT
TRBJ2-3	TRBV9	-	TRBD1	CASSVGGGLSTDTQYF	TGTGCCAGCAGCGTAGGAGGGGGCCTAAGCACAGATACGCAGTATTTT
TRBJ2-3	TRBV6-1	-	TRBD2	CASSESSGGTDTQYF	TGTGCCAGCAGTGAGAGTAGCGGGGGCACAGATACGCAGTATTTT
TRBJ1-1	TRBV5-5	-	TRBD1	CASSPFDRGNTEAFF	TGTGCCAGCAGCCCCTTCGACAGGGGGAACACTGAAGCTTTCTTT
TRBJ2-5	TRBV24-1	-	TRBD1	CATSDAGTDQETQYF	TGTGCCACCAGTGATGCTGGGACAGACCAAGAGACCCAGTACTTC
TRBJ1-1	TRBV29-1	-	-	CSADRSPGTEAFF	TGCAGCGCCGATCGCTCCCCAGGCACTGAAGCTTTCTTT
TRBJ2-2	TRBV2	few	-	CASSGTGELFF	TGTGCCAGCAGCGGCACCGGGGAGCTGTTTTTT